This TCR beta chain was documented in a study of blood T cells in healthy people across ages. Study-level findings and limits: Unsorted PBMCs ruled out conclusive naive versus antigen-experienced comparison.

This clonotype occurred a few times. Its antigen is undetermined. Through a sample-barcoded 5' primer and a J-beta primer mix, a second PCR was run for about 7 to 12 cycles. TCRdb re-called the 5' RACE reads with MiXCR, one entry per CDR3 protein. The sample shows about 1.1 million distinct CDR3 sequences, around two fifths of them seen only once. From germline, CDR1 is MGHDK and CDR2 SYGVNS. V dropped 0 bases and J dropped 3 bases, with 11 bases sitting between them. This CDR3 contains 15 residues. Sequenced material: blood. The chain uses TRBV25-1 and TRBJ1-2, with D uncertain. The clonotype originates from a young man in good health. The CDR3, as DNA: TGTGCCAGCAGTGAATATAACTCCCTCTACTATGGCTACACCTTC. Its protein product is CASSEYNSLYYGYTF.